This T cell receptor beta chain was obtained from a study of shared clonotypes between healthy human individuals. Among the donors, all were Caucasian adults who lived in Nashville, Tennessee. Germline CDR1 WSHSY, CDR2 SAAADI. This CDR3 contains 15 residues. The V gene lost 5 bases and the J gene lost 4 bases, with 17 bases spanning the gap. The assay was run at deep level. Sequencing used immunoSEQ multiplex PCR; TCRdb keeps in-frame clones, though not all of them. Seen here are about 490,000 clones, over 70% observed once, and the top ten hold 12%. Sequenced material: PBMCs. The chain uses TRBV10-2 and TRBJ1-1, with a tentative D call TRBD1 (6 bases). The origin of this receptor is a woman in her forties in good health. Some clones in this sample may be carry-over from other donors' samples. The CDR3 DNA follows: TGCGCCAGCAGTCGGGGGGGCGGACTAGGCACTGAAGCTTTCTTT. Its translation: CASSRGGGLGTEAFF.